These 18 T cell receptor beta chains originate from one sample sequenced in a study of cytomegalovirus exposure and HLA in healthy donors. PCR involved 60 Vbeta and 13 Jbeta primers. The data were produced by immunoSEQ multiplex PCR, yet TCRdb's version contains in-frame clones alone and is incomplete. The sample consists of 70,000 to 90,000 clones, around 76% of them appearing once. Sequencing was performed on PBMCs. These receptors were taken from a male donor in good health and CMV-seropositive.

The chain uses TRBV29-1 and TRBJ2-3; D unresolved. CDR1 and CDR2 (germline): SQVTM, ANQGSEA. V dropped 4 bases and J dropped 0 bases, with 11 bases sitting between them. The CDR3 is made up of 14 amino acids. The CDR3 sequence: CSVAEETSTDTQYF. The CDR3 DNA reads TGCAGCGTTGCAGAGGAGACTAGCACAGATACGCAGTATTTT.

The chain employs TRBV4-2 and TRBJ2-1; TRBD2 agrees at 9 bases. The J segment lost 7 bases and the V segment lost 4 bases, leaving 14 bases of the junction unmatched. Germline loops: CDR1 LGHNA, CDR2 YNFKEQ. The CDR3 has 17 residues. CDR3 in amino acids: CASSLRGLAGSGNEQFF. As DNA, the CDR3 is TGTGCCAGCAGCCTACGGGGCCTAGCGGGATCAGGGAATGAGCAGTTCTTC.

This sequence joins TRBV30 and TRBJ1-2, with no clear D. The ends were cut back, 2 bases at V and 8 bases at J, with 12 bases in the middle. Germline CDR1 and CDR2: GTSNPN and SVGIG (reference sequence). The CDR3 contains 12 residues. This chain's CDR3 is CAWSHGPGGYTF. In DNA form, the CDR3 reads TGTGCCTGGAGTCACGGGCCGGGAGGCTACACCTTC.

The V gene is TRBV5-1, the J gene TRBJ2-1; the match to TRBD2 covers 7 bases. Germline loops: CDR1 SGHRS, CDR2 YFSETQ. This CDR3 has 14 residues. V dropped 0 bases and J dropped 8; count of bases not matched to a gene: 5. CDR3: CASSLAAGRDEQFF. The CDR3 DNA reads TGCGCCAGCAGCTTGGCAGCGGGGAGAGATGAGCAGTTCTTC. The entire variable domain, with the rest obtained from reference TRBV5-1 and TRBJ2-1, is as follows: KAGVTQTPRYLIKTRGQQVTLSCSPISGHRSVSWYQQTPGQGLQFLFEYFSETQRNKGNFPGRFSGRQFSNSRSEMNVSTLELGDSALYLCASSLAAGRDEQFFGPGTRLTVL.

The gene calls are TRBV9 and TRBJ2-5; 13 bases agree with TRBD2. Germline values: CDR1 SGDLS, CDR2 YYNGEE. This CDR3 is built from 16 residues. Losses at the gene ends were 3 bases for V and 5 bases for J; bases not matched to a gene: 7. The CDR3 sequence is CASSDAQTSGRETQYF. CDR3 DNA: TGTGCCAGCAGCGACGCCCAGACTAGCGGGAGGGAGACCCAGTACTTC.

The chain uses TRBV4-3 and TRBJ2-2; D is unresolved. V lost 0 bases to trimming and J lost 4 bases, with 12 bases between them. Germline V gives CDR1 LGHNA, CDR2 YSLEER. CDR3 length: 16 amino acids. CDR3 DNA sequence: TGCGCCAGCAGCCAAGATTGGCGGTCCAGCACCGGGGAGCTGTTTTTT. This gives the protein CASSQDWRSSTGELFF.

The chain has TRBV7-2 and TRBJ2-3; TRBD2 agrees at 7 bases. With V trimmed by 8 bases and J by 5 bases, 13 bases remained unmatched. Germline V gene lookup returns CDR1 SGHTA and CDR2 FQGNSA. This CDR3 is built from 15 residues. CDR3 bases: TGTGCCAGCCGAGCGGGGCCCGCCGGAAGAGATACGCAGTATTTT. It yields the protein CASRAGPAGRDTQYF.

The CDR3 DNA sequence: TGCGCCAGCAGCTTGGACAGGGCTGGGGCCAACGTCCTGACTTTC. Its translation is CASSLDRAGANVLTF. The chain recombines TRBV5-1 with TRBJ2-6; D is perhaps TRBD1 (6 bases). The CDR3 contains 15 residues. In germline, CDR1 is SGHRS, CDR2 YFSETQ. V lost 0 bases and J lost 2, with 6 bases in between.

This chain uses TRBV6-7 with TRBJ2-1; the D gene is possibly TRBD2 (6 bases). TRBV6-7 is known as an ORF, though its function is uncertain. The CDR3 totals 16 residues. The germline V and J ends were trimmed by 4 bases and 0 bases, with 13 bases remaining between them. CDR3 region: CASSSYRGYSYNEQFF. The CDR3 DNA reads as TGTGCCAGCAGTTCGTATCGGGGGTACTCCTACAATGAGCAGTTCTTC.

The J gene is TRBJ2-7, the V gene TRBV28; maybe TRBD1 (6 bases). The CDR3 spans 13 residues. Germline values: CDR1 MDHEN, CDR2 SYDVKM. Trimming took off 5 bases at V and 5 bases at J, with 13 bases between the two ends. The CDR3 DNA sequence: TGTGCCAGCAGTAGGACAGTTTTACACGAGCAGTACTTC. It specifies CASSRTVLHEQYF. The whole variable domain, remainder taken from reference TRBV28 and TRBJ2-7, is DVKVTQSSRYLVKRTGEKVFLECVQDMDHENMFWYRQDPGLGLRLIYFSYDVKMKEKGDIPEGYSVSREKKERFSLILESASTNQTSMYLCASSRTVLHEQYFGPGTRLTVT.

The genes are TRBV7-2 and TRBJ2-7, with a weak D call TRBD2 (7 bases). The germline V and J ends were trimmed by 5 bases and 3 bases, with 26 bases remaining between them. Germline-derived CDR1 and CDR2 are SGHTA and FQGNSA. The CDR3 is 18 amino acids. The CDR3 region has the DNA TGTGCCAGCAGCCGCCAACGGGGGGCGGGGGAAACTCGCTACGAGCAGTACTTC. It encodes CASSRQRGAGETRYEQYF. Based on the CDR3 plus reference TRBV7-2 and TRBJ2-7, the full variable domain is GAGVSQSPSNKVTEKGKDVELRCDPISGHTALYWYRQSLGQGLEFLIYFQGNSAPDKSGLPSDRFSAERTGGSVSTLTIQRTQQEDSAVYLCASSRQRGAGETRYEQYFGPGTRLTVT.

J is TRBJ2-7 and V is TRBV5-1, with D possibly TRBD1 on 5 matching bases. Deletions cut 0 bases from V and 2 bases from J, with 15 bases between. Looked up from germline, CDR1 is SGHRS and CDR2 is YFSETQ. The CDR3 consists of 16 residues. The CDR3 DNA reads as TGCGCCAGCAGCTTGGGACAGATTAATCCCCCCTACGAGCAGTACTTC. Translating it yields CASSLGQINPPYEQYF.

The rearrangement uses TRBV29-1 and TRBJ1-1; D may be TRBD1 (5 bases). Trimming left V 3 bases short and J 0 bases short, with 11 bases between. The CDR3 totals 14 residues. Germline values: CDR1 SQVTM, CDR2 ANQGSEA. The CDR3 region is CSVELLTVNTEAFF. CDR3 nucleotides: TGCAGCGTTGAGTTGCTGACAGTGAACACTGAAGCTTTCTTT.

Concerning this clone: Other DNA sequences in the same sample also yield this CDR3. The CDR3 region is CASSLRGLASEQFF. The CDR3 DNA follows: TGTGCCAGCAGTTTACGCGGACTAGCCTCCGAGCAGTTCTTC. The chain joins TRBV28 to TRBJ2-1, with TRBD2 matching 8 bases. Per germline, CDR1 MDHEN and CDR2 SYDVKM. The V segment lost 2 bases and the J segment 10 bases; nucleotides outside the gene matches: 7. The CDR3 has 14 residues.

The rearrangement uses TRBV1 and TRBJ2-7; the table's D call, TRBD2, has no DNA check behind it. TRBV1 is a known pseudogene. The CDR3 has 15 amino acids. The CDR3, as DNA: TGCACCAGCGTCCGTGGTCTAGCGGAGGCTTACGAGCAGTACTTC. This encodes CTSVRGLAEAYEQYF.

There are a few counts of this clone. The chain is built from TRBV4-3 and TRBJ1-1, with a possible D match to TRBD1 (5 bases). In germline, CDR1 is LGHNA, CDR2 YSLEER. Trimming removed 1 base from V and 1 base from J, with 13 bases in between. This CDR3 contains 16 residues. This CDR3 is CASSQVGGVRNTEAFF. CDR3 bases: TGCGCCAGCAGCCAAGTGGGAGGGGTGAGGAACACTGAAGCTTTCTTT.

The chain employs TRBV9 and TRBJ2-1; possibly TRBD1 for D (5 bases). V was clipped by 3 bases and J by 10 bases, with 14 bases between them. The CDR3 extends over 13 amino acids. CDR1 and CDR2 from the germline V gene are SGDLS and YYNGEE. The CDR3 loop reads CASSAKDKPEQFF. In nucleotides, the CDR3 is TGTGCCAGCAGCGCCAAGGACAAGCCCGAGCAGTTCTTC. Full variable domain (missing parts from reference TRBV9 and TRBJ2-1): DSGVTQTPKHLITATGQRVTLRCSPRSGDLSVYWYQQSLDQGLQFLIQYYNGEERAKGNILERFSAQQFPDLHSELNLSSLELGDSALYFCASSAKDKPEQFFGPGTRLTVL.

In its sample, this clone was seen a few times. The chain joins TRBV5-1 to TRBJ2-5, with a tentative D call TRBD1 (5 bases). This CDR3 spans 13 amino acids. CDR1 and CDR2 from the germline V gene are SGHRS and YFSETQ. Trimming pared 4 bases from V and 3 bases from J, leaving 10 bases between. The CDR3 sequence is CASSPTAEETQYF. In DNA, the CDR3 is TGCGCCAGCAGCCCGACAGCTGAAGAGACCCAGTACTTC.